The clone carrying this T cell receptor (beta chain) was seen repeatedly, ten times or more. This sample is drawn from a study of T cells in Graves' hyperthyroidism and ophthalmopathy. RNA transcripts provided the source from which TCR beta CDR3 regions were amplified. A set of HTBI primers served as the primers for a first-round RT-PCR of the TCR CDR3. One entry per CDR3 protein results from TCRdb running MiXCR on the multiplex PCR reads. This sample has about 350,000 distinct CDR3 sequences, with 18% found just once. What was sequenced was blood. This TCR was recovered from a woman between 35 and 50 years old with Graves' ophthalmopathy.

The CDR3 nucleotides are TGTGCCAGCAGACCCTCTGGGGGACAGCAAAATCAGCCCCAGCATTTT. Encoded protein: CASRPSGGQQNQPQHF. This chain links TRBV6-1 with TRBJ1-5, with 7 bases identical to TRBD1. Germline V gene lookup returns CDR1 MNHNS and CDR2 SASEGT. The V gene end was trimmed by 6 bases and the J gene end by 4 bases; junction bases not matched to a gene: 12. The CDR3 totals 16 residues.